The present T cell receptor (beta chain) was sequenced within a study of molecular identifiers for immune sequencing clone quantification (dated by TCRdb to 2016 to 2018). Regarding the complete study: For a replicate experiment, the RNA from either approximately 20,000 or 100,000 naive CD8 T cells was divided into five aliquots, and four of those aliquots went on to sequencing. This methods study used CD8 T cells to benchmark TCR RNA copy counting and molecular-identifier clustering-based TCR repertoire sequencing (MIDCIRS). What the work shows at the level of the full study, not this receptor alone: Clones above 20 RNA copies held over 97% of molecules in CMV-specific effector cells but under 1% in naive cells. The naive libraries included spiked-in Jurkat TCR RNA (10 copies' worth), and this Jurkat TCR RNA is not part of the donor repertoire. Spiked-in Jurkat TCR RNA equivalent to a single cell was reported to be detectable even among more than 900,000 naive CD8 T cells. Without barcode sub-clustering, chimeric consensus sequences inflated TCR diversity; chimeras reached as high as 47%. Identical TCR molecules sharing a barcode could cause highly expanded clone sizes to be underestimated. Approximately 3 recovered TCR RNA copies per cell were obtained by modeling, versus roughly 10 by digital PCR, implying a capture efficiency of about 30%.

The CDR3 spans 13 residues, from the cysteine through the phenylalanine. This entry keeps only the CDR3 DNA: 39 bases, framed from base 1. For this chain, trimming is 6 bases at the V end and 0 bases at the J end, and the number of junction bases without a gene match is 5. Looking up the germline V gene (reference sequence) yields CDR1 DFQATT and CDR2 SNEGSKA. Library prep was done by PCR. Instrument on record: Illumina HiSeq 4000. Bulk TCR libraries were made following a previously described method, with the TCR primers given in Table S5. Purification of total RNA was performed with the Qiagen AllPrep DNA/RNA kit. Before analysis, reads from multiple sequencing runs of one library were combined. For the original study's pipeline: Only reads with exact TCR constant sequence were kept, trimmed to 150 nt, and grouped by their 12-nt molecular barcodes. Reads inside each barcode group were sub-clustered using a 15% Levenshtein threshold, and a quality-weighted consensus sequence was constructed for each RNA molecule. Non-functional sequences were filtered out, along with any lower-count sequence sitting one edit away from another sequence. Barcode sub-clusters with fewer than 20% of the maximum read count were removed, based on fitting two negative binomial distributions. TCRdb redid the processing of the public reads, applying fastp at Q25 and MiXCR, and retained in-frame beta chains. One record per CDR3 amino acid sequence lists the most common genes and DNA. These V and J calls rely on TCRdb rather than the paper's analysis. Present in this sample are some 650,000 distinct CDR3 sequences, nearly 20% of which were seen just once. The leading ten clones occupy 0.7% to 1% of the sample.

Libraries of naive CD8 T cells were generated from about 21,000 to 970,000 sorted cells, with 10%, 30% or 50% of the purified RNA used. On a BD FACSAria II, naive CD8 T cells were FACS-sorted as CD8+CD4-CCR7+CD45RA+ and collected into RLT Plus buffer. Nine to eleven TCR copies' worth of Jurkat RNA were spiked into about 20,000-1,000,000 naive CD8 T cell samples to test detection sensitivity. CD8 T cells were enriched using RosetteSep CD8+ T Cell Enrichment Cocktail and Ficoll-Paque, and the enriched cells then underwent ACK red cell lysis. This clonotype was counted a few times. Its antigen has not been determined. No clone much larger than this one lies a single base away; base qualities are absent.

The rearranged segments are TRBV20-1 and TRBJ2-7, with TRBD1 identical over 7 junction bases. Sequencing was done on a sample of naive CD8+ T cells from blood, with Jurkat cell RNA spiked in. Explained via the paper, the cell subset or site label denotes: FACS-sorted CD8+CD4-CCR7+CD45RA+ naive T cells. The sequence was collected from a human donor in good health. Some libraries in this study had Jurkat cell RNA spiked in. At the DNA level, the sequence is TGCAGTGCAATGGACAGGCCCTCCTACGAGCAGTACTTC. This codes for CSAMDRPSYEQYF.